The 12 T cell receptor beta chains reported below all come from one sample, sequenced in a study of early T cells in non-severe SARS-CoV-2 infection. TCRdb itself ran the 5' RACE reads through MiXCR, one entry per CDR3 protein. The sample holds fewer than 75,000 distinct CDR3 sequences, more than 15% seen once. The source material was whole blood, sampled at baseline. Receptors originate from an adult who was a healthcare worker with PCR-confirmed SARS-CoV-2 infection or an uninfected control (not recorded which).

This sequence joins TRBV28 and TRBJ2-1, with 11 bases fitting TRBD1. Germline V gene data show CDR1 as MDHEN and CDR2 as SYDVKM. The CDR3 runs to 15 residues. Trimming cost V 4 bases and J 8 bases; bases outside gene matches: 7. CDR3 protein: CASSSGQGAVDEQFF. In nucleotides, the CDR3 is TGTGCCAGCAGTTCCGGACAGGGGGCGGTCGATGAGCAGTTCTTC.

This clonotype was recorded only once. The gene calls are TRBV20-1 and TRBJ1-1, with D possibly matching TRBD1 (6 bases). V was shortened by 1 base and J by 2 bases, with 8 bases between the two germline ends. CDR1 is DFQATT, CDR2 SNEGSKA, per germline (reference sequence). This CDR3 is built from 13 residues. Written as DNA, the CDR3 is TGCAGTGCTAGAGGGGGGGCAAACACTGAAGCTTTCTTT. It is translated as CSARGGANTEAFF.

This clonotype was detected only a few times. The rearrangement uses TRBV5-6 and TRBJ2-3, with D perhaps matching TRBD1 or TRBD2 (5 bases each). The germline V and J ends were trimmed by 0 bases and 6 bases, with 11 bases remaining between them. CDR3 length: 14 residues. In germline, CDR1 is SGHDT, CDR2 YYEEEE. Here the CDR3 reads CASSLVGPSDTQYF. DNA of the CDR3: TGTGCCAGCAGCTTGGTGGGACCCTCGGATACGCAGTATTTT.

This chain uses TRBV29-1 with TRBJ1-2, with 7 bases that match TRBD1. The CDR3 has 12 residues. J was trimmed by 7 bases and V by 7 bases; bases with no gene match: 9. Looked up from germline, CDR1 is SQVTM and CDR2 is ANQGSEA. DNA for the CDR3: TGCAGCGATAAGACAGGGCTCGCTGGCTACACCTTC. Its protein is CSDKTGLAGYTF.

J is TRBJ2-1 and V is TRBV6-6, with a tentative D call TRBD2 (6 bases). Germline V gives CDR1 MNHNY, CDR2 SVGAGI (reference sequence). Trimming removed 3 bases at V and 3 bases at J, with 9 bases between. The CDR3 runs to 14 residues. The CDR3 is CASSYGGNYNEQFF. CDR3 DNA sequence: TGTGCCAGCAGTTATGGAGGGAACTACAATGAGCAGTTCTTC.

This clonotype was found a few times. The CDR3 sequence is CASSPNGGDTDTQYF. The CDR3 bases are TGTGCCAGCAGCCCCAACGGCGGGGATACAGATACGCAGTATTTT. The chain uses TRBV5-5 and TRBJ2-3, with D perhaps matching TRBD2 (6 bases). The germline CDR1 and CDR2 sequences are SGHKS and YYEKEE (reference sequence). The V and J ends lost 4 bases and 3 bases respectively, with 15 bases between them. CDR3 size: 15 residues.

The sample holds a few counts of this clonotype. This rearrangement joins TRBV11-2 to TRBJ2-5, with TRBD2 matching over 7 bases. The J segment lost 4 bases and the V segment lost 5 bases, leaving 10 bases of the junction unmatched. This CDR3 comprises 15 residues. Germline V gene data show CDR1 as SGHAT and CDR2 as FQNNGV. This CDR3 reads CASSPRGLGGETQYF. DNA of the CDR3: TGTGCCAGCAGCCCCCGTGGACTAGGAGGAGAGACCCAGTACTTC.

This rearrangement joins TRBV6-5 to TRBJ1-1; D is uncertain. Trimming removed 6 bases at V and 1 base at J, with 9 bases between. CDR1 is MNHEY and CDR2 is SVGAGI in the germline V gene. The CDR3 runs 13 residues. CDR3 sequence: CASSPPGNTEAFF. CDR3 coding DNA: TGTGCCAGCAGCCCTCCCGGGAACACTGAAGCTTTCTTT.

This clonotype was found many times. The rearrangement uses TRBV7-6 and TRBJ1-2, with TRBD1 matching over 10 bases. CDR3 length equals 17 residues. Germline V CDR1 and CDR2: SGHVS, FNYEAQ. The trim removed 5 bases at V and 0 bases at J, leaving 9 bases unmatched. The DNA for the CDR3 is TGTGCCAGCAGCCCCCGGGACAGGGGAGAACCTAACTATGGCTACACCTTC. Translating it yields CASSPRDRGEPNYGYTF.

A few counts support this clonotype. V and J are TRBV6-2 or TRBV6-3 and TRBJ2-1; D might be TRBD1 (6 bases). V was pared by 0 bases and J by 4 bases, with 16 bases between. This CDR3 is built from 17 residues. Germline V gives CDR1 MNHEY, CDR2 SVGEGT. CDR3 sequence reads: CASSYSLRAGVYNEQFF. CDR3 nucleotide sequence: TGTGCCAGCAGTTACTCCCTCAGGGCAGGGGTTTACAATGAGCAGTTCTTC.

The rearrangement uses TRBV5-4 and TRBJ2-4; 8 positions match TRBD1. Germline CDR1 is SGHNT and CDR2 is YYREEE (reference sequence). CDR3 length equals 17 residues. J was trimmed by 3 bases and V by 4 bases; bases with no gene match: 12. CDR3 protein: CASSAPQGGTGKNIQYF. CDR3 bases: TGTGCCAGCAGCGCCCCCCAAGGCGGGACAGGCAAAAACATTCAGTACTTC.

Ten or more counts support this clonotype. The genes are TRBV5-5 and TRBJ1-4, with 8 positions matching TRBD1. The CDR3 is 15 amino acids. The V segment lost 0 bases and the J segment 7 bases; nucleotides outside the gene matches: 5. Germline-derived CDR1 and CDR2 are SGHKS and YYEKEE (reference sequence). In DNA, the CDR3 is TGTGCCAGCAGCTTGGATGAGACAGGGGTTGAAAAACTGTTTTTT. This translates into CASSLDETGVEKLFF.